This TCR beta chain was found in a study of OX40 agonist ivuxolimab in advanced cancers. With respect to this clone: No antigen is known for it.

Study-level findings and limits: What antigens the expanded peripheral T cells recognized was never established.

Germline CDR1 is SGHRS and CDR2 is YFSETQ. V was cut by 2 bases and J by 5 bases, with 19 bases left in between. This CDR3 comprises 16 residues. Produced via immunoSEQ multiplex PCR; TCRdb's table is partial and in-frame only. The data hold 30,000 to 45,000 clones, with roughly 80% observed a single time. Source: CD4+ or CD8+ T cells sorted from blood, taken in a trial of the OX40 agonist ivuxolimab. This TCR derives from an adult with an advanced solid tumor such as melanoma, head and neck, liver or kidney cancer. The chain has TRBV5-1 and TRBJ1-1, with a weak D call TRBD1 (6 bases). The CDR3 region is CASSFGSSGAQTEAFF. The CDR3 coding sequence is TGCGCCAGCAGCTTTGGGTCGTCGGGGGCGCAAACTGAAGCTTTCTTT.